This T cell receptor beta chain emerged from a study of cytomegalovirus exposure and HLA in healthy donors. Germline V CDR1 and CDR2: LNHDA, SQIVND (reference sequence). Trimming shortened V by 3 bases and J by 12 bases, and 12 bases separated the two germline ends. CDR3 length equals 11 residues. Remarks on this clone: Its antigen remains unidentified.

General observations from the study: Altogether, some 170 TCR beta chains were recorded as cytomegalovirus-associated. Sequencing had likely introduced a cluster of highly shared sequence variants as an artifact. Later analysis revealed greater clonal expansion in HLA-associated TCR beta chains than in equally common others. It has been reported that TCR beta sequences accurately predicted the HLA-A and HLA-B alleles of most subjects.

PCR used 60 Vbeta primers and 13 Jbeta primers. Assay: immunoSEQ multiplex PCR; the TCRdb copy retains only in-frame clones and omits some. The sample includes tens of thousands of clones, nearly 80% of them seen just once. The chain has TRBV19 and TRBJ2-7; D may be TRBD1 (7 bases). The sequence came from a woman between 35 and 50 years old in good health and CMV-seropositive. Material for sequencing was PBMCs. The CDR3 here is CASSIGGTAYF. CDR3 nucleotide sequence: TGTGCCAGTAGTATCGGAGGGACAGCGTACTTC.